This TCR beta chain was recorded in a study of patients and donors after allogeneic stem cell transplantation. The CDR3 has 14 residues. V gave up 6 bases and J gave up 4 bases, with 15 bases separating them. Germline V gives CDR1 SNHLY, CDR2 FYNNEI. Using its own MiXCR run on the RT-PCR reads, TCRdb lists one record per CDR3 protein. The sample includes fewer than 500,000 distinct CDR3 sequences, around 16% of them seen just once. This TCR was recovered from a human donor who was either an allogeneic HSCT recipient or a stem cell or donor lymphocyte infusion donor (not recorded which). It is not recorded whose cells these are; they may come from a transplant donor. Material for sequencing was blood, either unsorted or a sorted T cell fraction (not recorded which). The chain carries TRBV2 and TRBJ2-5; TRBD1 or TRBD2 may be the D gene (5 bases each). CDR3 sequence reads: CASSPWAGTETQYF. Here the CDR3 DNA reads TGTGCCAGCAGCCCGTGGGCAGGGACAGAGACCCAGTACTTC.